Following are 27 T cell receptor beta chains from one sample sequenced in a study of T cells in Graves' hyperthyroidism and ophthalmopathy. TCR beta CDR3 regions were amplified from RNA transcripts. The HTBI primer set served for first-round RT-PCR of the TCR CDR3. TCRdb re-derived calls from the multiplex PCR reads in MiXCR, one entry per CDR3 protein. Among 370,000 or so distinct CDR3 sequences listed, approximately 15% were seen once. Specimen: blood. Every receptor here comes from a man aged 25 to 40 with Graves' hyperthyroidism that later progressed to Graves' ophthalmopathy.

In its sample, this clonotype was seen a few times. The chain recombines TRBV30 with TRBJ2-1; 9 bases match TRBD2. Germline values: CDR1 GTSNPN, CDR2 SVGIG (reference sequence). CDR3 length: 14 residues. V lost 1 base to trimming and J lost 7 bases; unmatched junction nucleotides: 5. The CDR3 here is CAWSGGLAKNEQFF. In DNA, the CDR3 is TGTGCCTGGAGTGGAGGACTAGCGAAGAATGAGCAGTTCTTC.

Comment on this clonotype: A much larger clone differs by one base, so this may be a read error. The chain combines TRBV7-9 with TRBJ1-1; TRBD1 might be the D (5 bases). The CDR3 length is 14 residues. V was cut by 4 bases and J by 6 bases, with 15 bases left in between. Germline CDR1 and CDR2: SEHNR and FQNEAQ (reference sequence). The CDR3 here is CASSSLDSGAEAFF. The CDR3 DNA reads as TGTGCCAGCAGCTCCCTGGACTCGGGGGCTGAAGCTTTCTTT.

This clonotype was seen at least ten times. This chain links TRBV7-2 with TRBJ2-5; D may be TRBD2 (7 bases). CDR3 size: 17 residues. CDR1 is SGHTA, CDR2 FQGNSA, per germline. The V end lost 2 bases, the J end lost 5 bases, and 21 bases lay between the germline ends. As DNA, the CDR3 is TGTGCCAGCAGCTTAAATAGGGGGGGCATTAGGCGGGAGACCCAGTACTTC. Encoded protein: CASSLNRGGIRRETQYF.

This clonotype has only a few counts. The CDR3 reads CASSSNLAVYEQYF. The CDR3 nucleotides are TGTGCCAGCAGCTCCAATCTAGCGGTCTACGAGCAGTACTTC. This chain joins TRBV12-3 or TRBV12-4 and TRBJ2-7; 7 bases agree with TRBD2. The V segment lost 6 bases and the J segment 3 bases; nucleotides outside the gene matches: 8. The CDR3 has 14 residues.

In the case of this clonotype: This clone may be a read error of a much larger clone one base away. J is TRBJ2-2 and V is TRBV10-1, with no clear D. Germline V lookup: CDR1 WNHNN, CDR2 SYGVQD (reference sequence). CDR3 size: 12 residues. V lost 8 bases, J lost 0 bases, and 4 bases lay in between. The CDR3 here is CASQANTGELFF. CDR3 DNA: TGCGCCAGCCAGGCGAACACCGGGGAGCTGTTTTTT.

This clonotype was seen more than once but under ten times. CDR3 protein: CASSESSRGNQPQHF. The DNA of the CDR3 is TGTGCCAGCAGTGAAAGCTCGAGGGGAAATCAGCCCCAGCATTTT. This sequence joins TRBV6-1 and TRBJ1-5; TRBD1 might be the D (5 bases). V lost 2 bases and J 4 bases, leaving 12 bases between the germline ends. From germline, CDR1 is MNHNS and CDR2 SASEGT. The CDR3 contains 15 residues.

This clonotype was counted between two and nine times. V and J are TRBV5-5 and TRBJ2-7, with D uncertain. Germline CDR1 SGHKS, CDR2 YYEKEE (reference sequence). This CDR3 has 15 amino acids. The ends were cut back, 2 bases at V and 1 base at J, with 13 bases in the middle. The CDR3 DNA sequence: TGTGCCAGCAGCTTCGGAGCTTCGTGGTCCTACGAGCAGTACTTC. Protein product: CASSFGASWSYEQYF.

V and J are TRBV28 and TRBJ1-6, with 8 nucleotides matching TRBD1. This CDR3 region has 17 residues. V lost 0 bases and J lost 4; bases outside the gene matches: 5. Germline CDR1 MDHEN, CDR2 SYDVKM. The DNA of the CDR3 is TGTGCCAGCAGTTTATGGACAGGGGCCCAATATAATTCACCCCTCCACTTT. Its translation: CASSLWTGAQYNSPLHF.

This clonotype was seen at least ten times. This chain uses TRBV28 with TRBJ1-1; unclear D gene. CDR3 length equals 13 residues. Germline V CDR1 and CDR2: MDHEN, SYDVKM. With 8 bases removed from V and 6 bases from J, the gap between germline ends came to 16 bases. The CDR3 coding sequence is TGTGCCAGCGATCGGGGTAGTAGCCCTGAAGCTTTCTTT. Residues: CASDRGSSPEAFF.

This clonotype was detected many times. The CDR3 reads CASSLIAGQLTDTQYF. CDR3 DNA: TGTGCCAGCAGCTTAATAGCGGGACAACTCACAGATACGCAGTATTTT. The chain uses TRBV7-6 and TRBJ2-3; 8 bases match TRBD2. The CDR3 extends over 16 amino acids. Germline V gene sequence: CDR1 SGHVS, CDR2 FNYEAQ. V shed 2 bases, J shed 2 bases, and the junction held 6 bases outside the gene matches.

The chain combines TRBV5-5 with TRBJ2-7; 7 bases match TRBD1. Per the germline V gene, CDR1 is SGHKS and CDR2 is YYEKEE (reference sequence). The CDR3 has 15 residues. V gave up 4 bases and J gave up 2 bases; unmatched junction bases: 9. Written as DNA, the CDR3 is TGTGCCAGCAGCCTCGGGACAGCTGATCCCTACGAGCAGTACTTC. Translating it yields CASSLGTADPYEQYF.

Of note for this clonotype: Given a much more abundant clone one base away, this may be a read error. J is TRBJ1-3 and V is TRBV6-1; D is perhaps TRBD1 (5 bases). V was clipped by 7 bases and J by 2 bases, with 9 bases between them. There are 13 residues in the CDR3. Germline-derived CDR1 and CDR2 are MNHNS and SASEGT. The CDR3 DNA is TGTGCCAGCACCGGGACTCCTGGAAACACCATATATTTT. Its translation: CASTGTPGNTIYF.

The V call is TRBV20-1, the J call TRBJ2-3, with TRBD2 as a possible D gene (5 bases). Germline V gene data show CDR1 as DFQATT and CDR2 as SNEGSKA (reference sequence). The CDR3 is made up of 14 amino acids. Trimming removed 4 bases from V and 0 bases from J, with 11 bases in between. This chain's CDR3 is CSAMVQRSTDTQYF. CDR3 sequence (DNA): TGCAGTGCTATGGTCCAGCGGAGCACAGATACGCAGTATTTT.

The chain uses TRBV7-2 and TRBJ1-5; TRBD1 agrees at 8 bases. The J segment lost 5 bases and the V segment lost 1 base, leaving 1 base of the junction unmatched. Per the germline V gene, CDR1 is SGHTA and CDR2 is FQGNSA. The CDR3 length is 14 residues. The CDR3 DNA reads as TGTGCCAGCAGCTTAGACAGGGGGTATCAGCCCCAGCATTTT. Its translation: CASSLDRGYQPQHF.

This clonotype was counted many times. The V and J genes are TRBV20-1 and TRBJ1-2; 9 bases map to TRBD1. The CDR3 length is 15 residues. Germline CDR1 is DFQATT and CDR2 is SNEGSKA (reference sequence). V trimming: 6 bases; J trimming: 6 bases; junction bases outside the gene matches: 14. CDR3 amino acids: CSADGTGWNRNGYTF. CDR3 nucleotides: TGCAGTGCCGATGGGACAGGGTGGAACAGGAATGGCTACACCTTC.

The rearrangement links TRBV14 to TRBJ1-2; D uncertain. Trimming stripped 4 bases from V and 4 bases from J, with 10 bases between. The CDR3 has 13 residues. CDR1 and CDR2 from the germline V gene are SGHDN and FVKESK. The CDR3 sequence: CASSRVRSYGYTF. CDR3 sequence (DNA): TGTGCCAGCAGCCGGGTAAGAAGCTATGGCTACACCTTC.

V usage is TRBV5-4 and J usage is TRBJ1-1, with 8 bases that match TRBD1. The CDR3 contains 15 residues. Germline V gene lookup returns CDR1 SGHNT and CDR2 YYREEE (reference sequence). Trimming at V came to 4 bases and at J to 4 bases, leaving 9 bases not matched to a gene. The CDR3 loop reads CASSLYRGSPTEAFF. CDR3 bases: TGTGCCAGCAGCCTATACAGGGGGTCTCCCACTGAAGCTTTCTTT.

This clonotype was detected only a few times. The chain joins TRBV5-4 to TRBJ1-3, with TRBD1 identical over 8 bases. CDR1 SGHNT and CDR2 YYREEE come from the germline V gene (reference sequence). The CDR3 runs to 16 residues. J was trimmed by 6 bases and V by 3 bases; bases with no gene match: 11. The CDR3 sequence: CASSSYRTGPANTIYF. CDR3 DNA: TGTGCCAGCAGCTCCTACCGGACAGGGCCTGCAAACACCATATATTTT. Full variable domain (remainder filled in from reference TRBV5-4 and TRBJ1-3): ETGVTQSPTHLIKTRGQQVTLRCSSQSGHNTVSWYQQALGQGPQFIFQYYREEENGRGNFPPRFSGLQFPNYSSELNVNALELDDSALYLCASSSYRTGPANTIYFGEGSWLTVV.

There are many counts of this clonotype. The V and J genes are TRBV5-1 and TRBJ1-5; possibly TRBD1 for D (5 bases). V dropped 2 bases and J dropped 3 bases, with 12 bases sitting between them. CDR1 is SGHRS, CDR2 YFSETQ, per germline. The CDR3 totals 15 residues. CDR3 DNA sequence: TGCGCCAGCAGCTTAGGGGATCATCCCAATCAGCCCCAGCATTTT. It is translated as CASSLGDHPNQPQHF.

This clonotype showed up many times. The rearrangement joins TRBV2 to TRBJ2-3; TRBD1 agrees at 7 bases. The CDR3 runs 15 residues. V shed 0 bases and J 3 bases; nucleotides not matched to a gene: 3. In germline, CDR1 is SNHLY, CDR2 FYNNEI. The CDR3 loop reads CASSEAPRGTDTQYF. The CDR3 nucleotides read TGTGCCAGCAGTGAAGCTCCCAGGGGGACAGATACGCAGTATTTT.

This clonotype was detected only a few times. The CDR3 nucleotides read TGTGCCAGTAGTATAGATAAAGGAGGGGCCGTTGCCTTTCCCCAGCATTTT. Translating it yields CASSIDKGGAVAFPQHF. The chain joins TRBV19 to TRBJ1-5; weak D call: TRBD1 (5 bases). This CDR3 has 17 amino acids. In germline, CDR1 is LNHDA, CDR2 SQIVND (reference sequence). V shed 0 bases and J shed 10 bases, with 22 bases lying between them.

The gene calls are TRBV18 and TRBJ2-2, with 10 bases that match TRBD2. The germline V gene encodes CDR1 KGHSH and CDR2 LQKENI. This CDR3 has 17 residues. With V trimmed by 2 bases and J by 2 bases, 5 bases remained unmatched. The CDR3 sequence: CASSPVLAGANTGELFF. The DNA of the CDR3 is TGTGCCAGCTCACCAGTCCTAGCGGGGGCCAACACCGGGGAGCTGTTTTTT.

As regards this clonotype: Given a much more abundant clone one base away, this may be a read error. The chain combines TRBV27 with TRBJ2-1; 7 bases line up with TRBD1. Germline V gene data show CDR1 as MNHEY and CDR2 as SMNVEV (reference sequence). This CDR3 contains 15 residues. The CDR3 sequence is CAGSFSGTAYNEQFF. The DNA of the CDR3 is TGTGCCGGCAGTTTCTCCGGGACAGCCTACAATGAGCAGTTCTTC.

This clonotype was observed at least ten times. The chain couples TRBV7-9 to TRBJ2-7; tentatively, D is TRBD2 (5 bases). Trimming removed 2 bases at V and 1 base at J, with 15 bases between. The CDR3 spans 16 residues. CDR1 SEHNR and CDR2 FQNEAQ come from the germline V gene (reference sequence). In DNA, the CDR3 is TGTGCCAGCAGCTTACCCGGACTCCATCCTTCCTACGAGCAGTACTTC. It specifies CASSLPGLHPSYEQYF.

The genes are TRBV5-1 and TRBJ2-3; the D is unclear. Germline V gene data show CDR1 as SGHRS and CDR2 as YFSETQ. The CDR3 is 15 residues long. Trimming removed 6 bases from V and 4 bases from J, with 18 bases in between. For the CDR3, the DNA is TGCGCCAGCACAGGAGCCAACTCTGGGGCAGATACGCAGTATTTT. Encoded protein: CASTGANSGADTQYF.

The chain couples TRBV30 to TRBJ2-3; D uncertain. The CDR3 is 14 residues long. The V end was cut by 1 base, the J end by 4 bases, with 12 bases between. Germline lookup yields CDR1 GTSNPN and CDR2 SVGIG (reference sequence). CDR3 sequence (DNA): TGTGCCTGGAGTGCCGACCACACAGCAGATACGCAGTATTTT. As protein: CAWSADHTADTQYF.

This clonotype was counted ten times or more. The V and J genes are TRBV18 and TRBJ2-5; D gene uncertain. This CDR3 comprises 12 residues. CDR1 KGHSH and CDR2 LQKENI come from the germline V gene. V was clipped by 3 bases and J by 7 bases, with 9 bases between them. This CDR3 reads CASSPAGRTQYF. The CDR3 DNA sequence: TGTGCCAGCTCACCTGCCGGTCGGACCCAGTACTTC.